This T cell receptor (beta chain) comes out of a study of shared clonotypes between healthy human individuals. Study-level findings and limits: Generation probability values for non-shared clonotypes were lower than those for clonotypes shared by all four donors. Clonotypes that were shared across a handful of donors made up around 5% of naive CD4 clonotypes.

The CDR3 is 16 residues long. Germline-derived CDR1 and CDR2 are PRHDT and FYEKMQ (reference sequence). V lost 0 bases and J lost 7; bases outside the gene matches: 5. As for this clone: What it binds is not known.

It was across several immunoSEQ plates that each subset's genomic DNA was evenly split. Repertoires were generated with immunoSEQ multiplex PCR, while TCRdb's copy carries only in-frame clones and drops some. The sample yields about 2 million clones, just under 95% seen once. Selected positively for CCR7 and CD45RO-negative, naive CD8 cells excluded terminally differentiated effector memory CD45RA+ cells. The donor population consisted of healthy HIV-negative adults with no recent acute infections or vaccinations. Specimen: naive CD8+ T cells sorted from blood. The sequence was obtained from a man younger than 35 in good health. The chain joins TRBV13 to TRBJ2-2; the match to TRBD1 covers 10 bases. The CDR3 is CASSLGPTGGIGELFF. CDR3 bases: TGTGCCAGCAGCTTAGGCCCGACAGGGGGCATCGGGGAGCTGTTTTTT.